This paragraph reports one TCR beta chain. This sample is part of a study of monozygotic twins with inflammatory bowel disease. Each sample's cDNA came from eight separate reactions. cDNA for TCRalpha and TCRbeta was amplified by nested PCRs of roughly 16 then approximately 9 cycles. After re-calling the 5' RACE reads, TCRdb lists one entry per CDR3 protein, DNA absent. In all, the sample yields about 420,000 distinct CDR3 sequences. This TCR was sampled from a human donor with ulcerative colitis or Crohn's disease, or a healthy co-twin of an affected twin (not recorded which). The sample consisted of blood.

The chain's CDR3 is CASKDTLQETQYF. The chain combines TRBV28 with TRBJ2-5; TCRdb designates TRBD1, a call that cannot be tested without DNA. Germline V gene sequence: CDR1 MDHEN, CDR2 SYDVKM. This CDR3 is built from 13 residues.